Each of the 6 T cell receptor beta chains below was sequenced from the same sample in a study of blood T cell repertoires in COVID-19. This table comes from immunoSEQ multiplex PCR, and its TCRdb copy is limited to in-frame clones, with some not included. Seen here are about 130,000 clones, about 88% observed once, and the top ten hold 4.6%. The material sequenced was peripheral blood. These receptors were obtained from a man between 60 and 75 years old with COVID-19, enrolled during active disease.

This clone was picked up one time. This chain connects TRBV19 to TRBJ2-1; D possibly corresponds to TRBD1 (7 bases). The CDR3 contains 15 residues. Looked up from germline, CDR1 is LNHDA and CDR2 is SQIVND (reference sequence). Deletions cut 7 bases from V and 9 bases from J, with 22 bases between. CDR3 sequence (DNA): TGTGCCAGTAACCCCCAGGGGGGTTTTGGGTCTGAGCAGTTCTTC. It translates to CASNPQGGFGSEQFF.

CDR3 sequence (DNA): TGTGCCAGCCACGAGGGACAGAGCCGTAATGAGCAGTTCTTC. Encoded protein: CASHEGQSRNEQFF. The V call is TRBV11-3, the J call TRBJ2-1, with 7 bases that match TRBD1. Looked up from germline, CDR1 is SGHNT and CDR2 is YENEEA. CDR3 length: 14 amino acids. Trimming at V came to 8 bases and at J to 7 bases, leaving 11 bases not matched to a gene.

The CDR3 bases are TGTGCCAGTAGTAGCGGGCCCGGCCTAGGGCTGTTTTTT. It encodes CASSSGPGLGLFF. The chain combines TRBV19 with TRBJ2-2; D is possibly TRBD2 (5 bases). Per germline, CDR1 LNHDA and CDR2 SQIVND (reference sequence). The CDR3 has 13 amino acids. V dropped 4 bases and J dropped 13 bases, with 16 bases sitting between them. The full variable domain, in which reference TRBV19 and TRBJ2-2 provide the parts outside the CDR3, is DGGITQSPKYLFRKEGQNVTLSCEQNLNHDAMYWYRQDPGQGLRLIYYSQIVNDFQKGDIAEGYSVSREKKESFPLTVTSAQKNPTAFYLCASSSGPGLGLFFGEGSRLTVL.

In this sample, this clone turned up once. CDR3 bases: TGTGCCAGCAGCCAAATCCCTCGACGGGGAAATTCACCCCTCCACTTT. Amino acids: CASSQIPRRGNSPLHF. The chain links TRBV7-2 to TRBJ1-6, with D hard to call. CDR3 length equals 16 residues. V lost 5 bases to trimming and J lost 7 bases, with 18 bases between them. From germline, CDR1 is SGHTA and CDR2 FQGNSA.

The DNA of the CDR3 is TGTGCCAGCTCGGACCGGGACAGGAAAACCACCGGGGAGCTGTTTTTT. Amino acids: CASSDRDRKTTGELFF. This chain connects TRBV18 to TRBJ2-2; 8 bases map to TRBD1. The CDR3 has 16 amino acids. Trimming removed 6 bases from V and 4 bases from J; junction bases left unmatched: 10. In germline, CDR1 is KGHSH, CDR2 LQKENI. Supplemented by reference TRBV18 and TRBJ2-2, the full variable domain reads NAGVMQNPRHLVRRRGQEARLRCSPMKGHSHVYWYRQLPEEGLKFMVYLQKENIIDESGMPKERFSAEFPKEGPSILRIQQVVRGDSAAYFCASSDRDRKTTGELFFGEGSRLTVL.

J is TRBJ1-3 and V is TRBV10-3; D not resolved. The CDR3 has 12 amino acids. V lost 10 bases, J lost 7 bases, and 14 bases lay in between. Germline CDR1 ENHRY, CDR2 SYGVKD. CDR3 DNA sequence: TGTGCCACTAGCTCTACCGGGAACACCATATATTTT. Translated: CATSSTGNTIYF.